The rows below give T cell receptor beta chains drawn from one sample of a study of naive and memory T cell subsets. TCRdb reanalysed the UMI-ligation and nested PCR reads using MiXCR and keeps one entry per CDR3 protein. The sample consists of 100,000 to 150,000 distinct CDR3 sequences, 36% of them appearing once. Material: central memory CD4+ T cells from blood. Receptor source: a human donor in good health. CDR3s include the opening cysteine and the closing phenylalanine or tryptophan. The order of the fields is D gene, clone size, J gene, V gene, CDR3 DNA, CDR3 protein. The D gene is left open where the match is weak. Not all rows give a size; the values are once, few, many and, for expanded clones, a class.

d_gene: .; abundance: few; j_gene: TRBJ2-3; v_gene: TRBV11-3; CDR3nt: TGTGCCAGCAGCTTAGGCGGGGCAGGTTCAGTCTTAGATACGCAGTATTTT; CDR3aa: CASSLGGAGSVLDTQYF
d_gene: TRBD2; abundance: .; j_gene: TRBJ2-7; v_gene: TRBV12-3/TRBV12-4; CDR3nt: TGTGCCAGCAGCTCAACTGGGACTAGCGGGCAGTACTTC; CDR3aa: CASSSTGTSGQYF
d_gene: .; abundance: .; j_gene: TRBJ1-1; v_gene: TRBV30; CDR3nt: TGTGCCTGGAGTGCCAAGGCTGGGGTTGAAGCTTTCTTT; CDR3aa: CAWSAKAGVEAFF
d_gene: TRBD1; abundance: few; j_gene: TRBJ1-3; v_gene: TRBV29-1; CDR3nt: TGCAGCGTTGTTTCGGGACAGGGGGCCACCATATATTTT; CDR3aa: CSVVSGQGATIYF
d_gene: TRBD2; abundance: few; j_gene: TRBJ2-4; v_gene: TRBV7-9; CDR3nt: TGTGCCAGCAGCCCTGGTCTAGCGGGAGCCAAAAACATTCAGTACTTC; CDR3aa: CASSPGLAGAKNIQYF
d_gene: .; abundance: .; j_gene: TRBJ2-5; v_gene: TRBV5-4; CDR3nt: TGTGCCAGCAGCTTGAGCAGCGCGACCCAGTACTTC; CDR3aa: CASSLSSATQYF
d_gene: TRBD2; abundance: .; j_gene: TRBJ2-1; v_gene: TRBV20-1; CDR3nt: TGCAGTGCTAGTATTGATCTAGCGGGAGTGGGCGAGCAGTTCTTC; CDR3aa: CSASIDLAGVGEQFF
d_gene: .; abundance: few; j_gene: TRBJ1-1; v_gene: TRBV25-1; CDR3nt: TGTGCCAGCAGTGAATCCGGGGTTAGGGAAGCTTTCTTT; CDR3aa: CASSESGVREAFF
d_gene: .; abundance: few; j_gene: TRBJ1-5; v_gene: TRBV5-6; CDR3nt: TGTGCCAGCAGCCCCGGCCCCCAGGGCAATCAGCCCCAGCATTTT; CDR3aa: CASSPGPQGNQPQHF
d_gene: TRBD1; abundance: .; j_gene: TRBJ1-5; v_gene: TRBV6-5; CDR3nt: TGTGCCAGCAGTCGAAACAGGGGCGCCAGCAATCAGCCCCAGCATTTT; CDR3aa: CASSRNRGASNQPQHF
d_gene: TRBD2; abundance: .; j_gene: TRBJ2-1; v_gene: TRBV6-2/TRBV6-3; CDR3nt: TGTGCCAGCAGTTCGCAACTAGCGGGAGGATACAATGAGCAGTTCTTC; CDR3aa: CASSSQLAGGYNEQFF
d_gene: TRBD2; abundance: few; j_gene: TRBJ2-7; v_gene: TRBV5-6; CDR3nt: TGTGCCAGCAGCTTGTTGGGACTAGGGAGTTCCTACGAGCAGTACTTC; CDR3aa: CASSLLGLGSSYEQYF
d_gene: .; abundance: many; j_gene: TRBJ2-7; v_gene: TRBV6-5; CDR3nt: TGTGCCAGCAGTATGCGGCCCGGGGAGGTCCACGAGCAGTACTTC; CDR3aa: CASSMRPGEVHEQYF
d_gene: .; abundance: few; j_gene: TRBJ1-5; v_gene: TRBV27; CDR3nt: TGTGCCAGCAGCAGGGACTCCGGCCGGCCCCAGCATTTT; CDR3aa: CASSRDSGRPQHF
d_gene: .; abundance: .; j_gene: TRBJ1-5; v_gene: TRBV18; CDR3nt: TGTGCCAGCTCACCCGACGTCTGGGGCGGCGGCAATCAGCCCCAGCATTTT; CDR3aa: CASSPDVWGGGNQPQHF
d_gene: .; abundance: .; j_gene: TRBJ1-4; v_gene: TRBV7-9; CDR3nt: TGTGCCAGCAGCTTGACGCCTCAGAAACAAGCAACTAATGAAAAACTGTTTTTT; CDR3aa: CASSLTPQKQATNEKLFF
d_gene: TRBD2; abundance: .; j_gene: TRBJ2-3; v_gene: TRBV27; CDR3nt: TGTGCCAGCAGTTTCGCGGGAGCAGATACGCAGTATTTT; CDR3aa: CASSFAGADTQYF
d_gene: TRBD1; abundance: few; j_gene: TRBJ2-7; v_gene: TRBV27; CDR3nt: TGTGCCAGCAGTTTGTCTGGGACAGGGTCCTCACAGTACTTC; CDR3aa: CASSLSGTGSSQYF
d_gene: .; abundance: few; j_gene: TRBJ1-2; v_gene: TRBV6-5; CDR3nt: TGTGCCAGCAGTTACTCGATTGTAGGGGACTATGGCTACACCTTC; CDR3aa: CASSYSIVGDYGYTF
d_gene: TRBD1; abundance: .; j_gene: TRBJ1-2; v_gene: TRBV28; CDR3nt: TGTGCCAGCAGGAGGACAGGGGTTGCCTATGGCTACACCTTC; CDR3aa: CASRRTGVAYGYTF
d_gene: .; abundance: .; j_gene: TRBJ2-4; v_gene: TRBV15; CDR3nt: TGTGCCACCAGCAGCCCCAGAGCGAACATTCAGTACTTC; CDR3aa: CATSSPRANIQYF
d_gene: TRBD2; abundance: .; j_gene: TRBJ2-1; v_gene: TRBV5-1; CDR3nt: TGCGCCAGCAGCCCCGTTGGGACTAGCGGGAGCCGGCCAGGGAATGAGCAGTTCTTC; CDR3aa: CASSPVGTSGSRPGNEQFF